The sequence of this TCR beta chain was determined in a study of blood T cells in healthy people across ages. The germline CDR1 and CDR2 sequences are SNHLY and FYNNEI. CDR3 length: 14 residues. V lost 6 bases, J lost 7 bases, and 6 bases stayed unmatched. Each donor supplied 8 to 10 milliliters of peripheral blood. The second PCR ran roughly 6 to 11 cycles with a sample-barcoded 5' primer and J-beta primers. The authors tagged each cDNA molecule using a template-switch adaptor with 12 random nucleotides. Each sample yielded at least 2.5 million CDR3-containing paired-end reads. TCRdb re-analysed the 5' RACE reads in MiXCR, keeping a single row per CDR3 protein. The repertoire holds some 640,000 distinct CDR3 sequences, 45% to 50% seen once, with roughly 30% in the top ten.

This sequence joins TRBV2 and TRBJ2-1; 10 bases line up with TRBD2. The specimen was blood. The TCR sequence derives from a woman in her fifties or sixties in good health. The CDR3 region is CASSQREGQNEQFF. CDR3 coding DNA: TGTGCCAGCAGCCAGCGGGAGGGCCAGAATGAGCAGTTCTTC.